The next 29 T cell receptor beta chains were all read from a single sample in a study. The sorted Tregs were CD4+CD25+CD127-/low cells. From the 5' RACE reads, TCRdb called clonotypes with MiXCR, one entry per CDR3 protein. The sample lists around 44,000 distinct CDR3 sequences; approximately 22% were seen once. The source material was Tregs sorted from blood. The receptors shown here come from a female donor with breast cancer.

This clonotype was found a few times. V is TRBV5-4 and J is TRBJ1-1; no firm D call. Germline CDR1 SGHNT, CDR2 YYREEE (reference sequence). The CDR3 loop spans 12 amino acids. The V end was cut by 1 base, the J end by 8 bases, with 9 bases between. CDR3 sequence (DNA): TGTGCCAGCAGCTTGTCCCGGGCCGAAGCTTTCTTT. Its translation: CASSLSRAEAFF. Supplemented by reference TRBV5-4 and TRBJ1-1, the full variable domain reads ETGVTQSPTHLIKTRGQQVTLRCSSQSGHNTVSWYQQALGQGPQFIFQYYREEENGRGNFPPRFSGLQFPNYSSELNVNALELDDSALYLCASSLSRAEAFFGQGTRLTVV.

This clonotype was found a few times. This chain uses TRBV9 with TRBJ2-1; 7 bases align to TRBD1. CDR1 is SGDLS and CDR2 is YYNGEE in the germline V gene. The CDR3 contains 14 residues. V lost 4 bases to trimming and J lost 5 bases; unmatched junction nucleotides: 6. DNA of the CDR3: TGTGCCAGCAGCTACGGGACAGATAACAATGAGCAGTTCTTC. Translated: CASSYGTDNNEQFF.

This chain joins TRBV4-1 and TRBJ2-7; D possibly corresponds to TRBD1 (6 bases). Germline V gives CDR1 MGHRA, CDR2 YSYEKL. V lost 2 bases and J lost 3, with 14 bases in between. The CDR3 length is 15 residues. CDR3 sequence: CASSQYLQGVYEQYF. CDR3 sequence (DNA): TGCGCCAGCAGCCAATATTTACAGGGAGTCTACGAGCAGTACTTC.

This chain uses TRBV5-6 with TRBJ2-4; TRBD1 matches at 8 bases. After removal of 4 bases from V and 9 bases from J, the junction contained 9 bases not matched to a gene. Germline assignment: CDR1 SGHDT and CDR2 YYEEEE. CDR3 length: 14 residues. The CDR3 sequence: CASSPGGWRGIQYF. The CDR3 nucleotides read TGTGCCAGCAGCCCAGGGGGCTGGAGAGGCATTCAGTACTTC.

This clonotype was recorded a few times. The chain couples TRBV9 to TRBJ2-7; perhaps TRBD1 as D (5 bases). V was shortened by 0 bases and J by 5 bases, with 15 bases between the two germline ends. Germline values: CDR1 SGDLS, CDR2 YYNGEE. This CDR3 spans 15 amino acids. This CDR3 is CASSVEAGPRDEQYF. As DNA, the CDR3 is TGTGCCAGCAGCGTAGAAGCAGGGCCAAGGGACGAGCAGTACTTC.

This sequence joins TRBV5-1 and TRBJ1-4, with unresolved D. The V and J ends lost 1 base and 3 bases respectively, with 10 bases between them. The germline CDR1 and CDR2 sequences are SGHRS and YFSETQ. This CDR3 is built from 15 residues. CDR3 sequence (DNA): TGCGCCAGCAGCTTGTCGGCGGGGTCTAATGAAAAACTGTTTTTT. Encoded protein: CASSLSAGSNEKLFF.

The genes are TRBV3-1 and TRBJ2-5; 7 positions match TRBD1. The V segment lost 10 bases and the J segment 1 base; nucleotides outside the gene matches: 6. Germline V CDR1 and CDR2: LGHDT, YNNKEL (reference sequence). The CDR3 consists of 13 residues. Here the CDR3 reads CATGQLSQETQYF. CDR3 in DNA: TGTGCCACGGGACAGCTTAGCCAAGAGACCCAGTACTTC.

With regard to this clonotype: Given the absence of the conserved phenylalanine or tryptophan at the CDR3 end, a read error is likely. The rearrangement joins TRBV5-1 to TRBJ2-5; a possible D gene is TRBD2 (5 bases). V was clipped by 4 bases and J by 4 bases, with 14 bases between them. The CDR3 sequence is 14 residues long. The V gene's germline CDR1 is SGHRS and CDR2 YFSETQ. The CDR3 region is CASSPSGGRETQYS. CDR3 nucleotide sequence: TGCGCCAGCAGCCCCAGCGGAGGCAGAGAGACCCAGTACTCC.

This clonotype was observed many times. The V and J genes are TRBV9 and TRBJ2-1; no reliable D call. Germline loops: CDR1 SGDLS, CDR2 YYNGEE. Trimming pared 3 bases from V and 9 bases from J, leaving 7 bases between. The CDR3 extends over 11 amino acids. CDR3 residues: CASSEPSEQFF. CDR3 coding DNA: TGTGCCAGCAGCGAGCCCTCTGAGCAGTTCTTC. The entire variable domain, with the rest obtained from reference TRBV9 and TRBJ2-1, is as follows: DSGVTQTPKHLITATGQRVTLRCSPRSGDLSVYWYQQSLDQGLQFLIQYYNGEERAKGNILERFSAQQFPDLHSELNLSSLELGDSALYFCASSEPSEQFFGPGTRLTVL.

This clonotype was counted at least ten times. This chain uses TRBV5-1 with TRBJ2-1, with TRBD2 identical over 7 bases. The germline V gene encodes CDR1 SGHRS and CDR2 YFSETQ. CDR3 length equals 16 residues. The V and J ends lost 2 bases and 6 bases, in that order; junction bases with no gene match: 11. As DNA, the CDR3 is TGCGCCAGCAGCTTAGTAAGCGGGATCCCGGCCAATGAGCAGTTCTTC. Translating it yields CASSLVSGIPANEQFF.

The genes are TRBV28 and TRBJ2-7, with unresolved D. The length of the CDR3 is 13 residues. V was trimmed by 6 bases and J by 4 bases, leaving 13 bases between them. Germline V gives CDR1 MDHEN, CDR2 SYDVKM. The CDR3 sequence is CASSFGQPYEQYF. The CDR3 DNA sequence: TGTGCCAGCAGCTTCGGGCAACCTTACGAGCAGTACTTC.

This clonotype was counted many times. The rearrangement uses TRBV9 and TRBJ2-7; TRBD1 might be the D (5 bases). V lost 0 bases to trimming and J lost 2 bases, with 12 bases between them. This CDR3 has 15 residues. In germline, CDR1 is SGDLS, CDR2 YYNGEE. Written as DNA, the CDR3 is TGTGCCAGCAGCGTAGCGGAAGGGGCGGCCTACGAGCAGTACTTC. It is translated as CASSVAEGAAYEQYF.

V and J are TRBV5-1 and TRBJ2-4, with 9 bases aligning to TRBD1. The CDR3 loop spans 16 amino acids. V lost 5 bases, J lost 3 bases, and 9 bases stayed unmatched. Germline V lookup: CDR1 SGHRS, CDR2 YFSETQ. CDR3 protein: CASRDRDREGKNIQYF. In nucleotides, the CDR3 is TGCGCCAGCAGAGACCGGGACAGGGAAGGCAAAAACATTCAGTACTTC.

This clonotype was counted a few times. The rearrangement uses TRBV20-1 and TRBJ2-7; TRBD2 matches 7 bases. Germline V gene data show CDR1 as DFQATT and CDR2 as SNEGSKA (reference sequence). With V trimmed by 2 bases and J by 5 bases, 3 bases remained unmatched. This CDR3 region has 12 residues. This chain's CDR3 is CSARRTRDEQYF. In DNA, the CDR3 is TGCAGTGCTAGAAGGACTAGAGACGAGCAGTACTTC.

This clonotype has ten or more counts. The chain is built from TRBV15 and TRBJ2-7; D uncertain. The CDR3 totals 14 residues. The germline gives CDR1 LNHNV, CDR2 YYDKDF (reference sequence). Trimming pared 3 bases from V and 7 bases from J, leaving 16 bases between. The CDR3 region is CATSSLGGPREQYF. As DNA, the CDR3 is TGTGCCACCAGCAGCCTCGGCGGTCCTCGTGAGCAGTACTTC. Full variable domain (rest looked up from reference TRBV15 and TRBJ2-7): DAMVIQNPRYQVTQFGKPVTLSCSQTLNHNVMYWYQQKSSQAPKLLFHYYDKDFNNEADTPDNFQSRRPNTSFCFLDIRSPGLGDTAMYLCATSSLGGPREQYFGPGTRLTVT.

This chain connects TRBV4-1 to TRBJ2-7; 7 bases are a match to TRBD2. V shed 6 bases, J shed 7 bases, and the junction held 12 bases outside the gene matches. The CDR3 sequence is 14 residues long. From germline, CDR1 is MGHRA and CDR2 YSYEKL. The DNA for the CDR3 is TGCGCCAGCAGAAAAATGGTGGGGGGAGGGGAGCAGTACTTC. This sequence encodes CASRKMVGGGEQYF.

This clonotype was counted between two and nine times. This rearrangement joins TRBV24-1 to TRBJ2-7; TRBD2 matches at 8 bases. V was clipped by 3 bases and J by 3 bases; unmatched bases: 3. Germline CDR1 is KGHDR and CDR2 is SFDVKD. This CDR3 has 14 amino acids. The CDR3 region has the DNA TGTGCCACCAGTGATACCGGGACTAGCTACGAGCAGTACTTC. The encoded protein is CATSDTGTSYEQYF.

CDR3 bases: TGTGCCAGCAGCAGAACAGGGAACTATGGCTACACCTTC. This sequence encodes CASSRTGNYGYTF. The chain links TRBV28 to TRBJ1-2; tentatively, D is TRBD1 (6 bases). V lost 6 bases to trimming and J lost 2 bases, with 10 bases between them. The length of the CDR3 is 13 residues. Germline V gene sequence: CDR1 MDHEN, CDR2 SYDVKM.

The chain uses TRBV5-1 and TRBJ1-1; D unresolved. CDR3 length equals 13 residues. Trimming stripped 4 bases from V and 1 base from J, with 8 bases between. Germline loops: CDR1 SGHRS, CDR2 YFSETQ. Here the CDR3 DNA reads TGCGCCAGCAGCCGACGACAGAACACTGAAGCTTTCTTT. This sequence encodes CASSRRQNTEAFF.

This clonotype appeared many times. CDR3 sequence reads: CASSQHRGPGGYTF. DNA for the CDR3: TGCGCCAGCAGCCAACACAGGGGGCCAGGTGGCTACACCTTC. The V gene is TRBV4-1, the J gene TRBJ1-2, with 9 bases fitting TRBD1. Looked up from germline, CDR1 is MGHRA and CDR2 is YSYEKL. Trimming took 2 bases from V and 7 from J; bases not matched to a gene: 5. The CDR3 sequence is 14 residues long.

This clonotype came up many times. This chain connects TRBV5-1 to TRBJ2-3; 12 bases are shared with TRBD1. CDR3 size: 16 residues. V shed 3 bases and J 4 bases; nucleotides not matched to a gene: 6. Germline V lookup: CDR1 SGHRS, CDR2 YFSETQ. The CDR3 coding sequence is TGCGCCAGCAGCTCCTCCGGGACAGGGGGCCCAGATACGCAGTATTTT. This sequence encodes CASSSSGTGGPDTQYF.

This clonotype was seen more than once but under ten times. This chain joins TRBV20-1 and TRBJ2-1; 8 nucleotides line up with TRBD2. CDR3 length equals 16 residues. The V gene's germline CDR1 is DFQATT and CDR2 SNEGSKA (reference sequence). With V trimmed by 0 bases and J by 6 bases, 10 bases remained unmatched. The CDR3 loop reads CSARDSSGRPGNEQFF. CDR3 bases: TGCAGTGCTAGAGATTCTAGCGGGCGACCGGGCAATGAGCAGTTCTTC.

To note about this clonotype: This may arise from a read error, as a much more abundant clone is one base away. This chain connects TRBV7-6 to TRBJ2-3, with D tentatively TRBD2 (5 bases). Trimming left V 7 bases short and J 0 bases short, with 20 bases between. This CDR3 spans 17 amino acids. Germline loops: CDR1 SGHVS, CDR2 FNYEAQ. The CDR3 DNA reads TGTGCCAGCAACTTCCAGCGGCTATCTACTAGCACAGATACGCAGTATTTT. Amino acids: CASNFQRLSTSTDTQYF.

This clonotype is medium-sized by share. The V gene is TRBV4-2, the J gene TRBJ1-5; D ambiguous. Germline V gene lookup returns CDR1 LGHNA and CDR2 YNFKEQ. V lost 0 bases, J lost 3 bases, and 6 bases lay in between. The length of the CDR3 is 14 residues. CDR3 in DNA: TGTGCCAGCAGCCAAGACATAAACAATCAGCCCCAGCATTTT. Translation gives CASSQDINNQPQHF.

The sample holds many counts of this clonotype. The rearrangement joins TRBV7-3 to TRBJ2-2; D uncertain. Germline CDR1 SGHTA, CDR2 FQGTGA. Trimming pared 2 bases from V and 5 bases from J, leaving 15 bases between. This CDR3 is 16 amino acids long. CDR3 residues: CASSLVGPVRTGELFF. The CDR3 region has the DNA TGTGCCAGCAGCTTAGTGGGCCCGGTTAGAACCGGGGAGCTGTTTTTT.

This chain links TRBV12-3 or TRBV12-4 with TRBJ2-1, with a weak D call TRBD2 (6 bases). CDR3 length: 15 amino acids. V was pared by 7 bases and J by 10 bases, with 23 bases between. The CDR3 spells CASNPPGEWTKEQFF. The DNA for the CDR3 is TGTGCCAGCAACCCCCCGGGGGAATGGACAAAGGAGCAGTTCTTC.

CDR3 DNA: TGCAGTGCTCGCATAGGGGAGAAGTACTATGGCTACACCTTC. Translation: CSARIGEKYYGYTF. The chain recombines TRBV20-1 with TRBJ1-2; maybe TRBD1 (5 bases). Trimming removed 5 bases at V and 3 bases at J, with 16 bases between. Germline V lookup: CDR1 DFQATT, CDR2 SNEGSKA (reference sequence). The CDR3 is 14 amino acids.

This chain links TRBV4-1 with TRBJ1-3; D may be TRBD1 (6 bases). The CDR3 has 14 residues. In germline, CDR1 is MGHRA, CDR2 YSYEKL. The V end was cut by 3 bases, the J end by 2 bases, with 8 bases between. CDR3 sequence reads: CASSHSGAGNTIYF. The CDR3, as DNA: TGCGCCAGCAGCCATTCAGGGGCTGGAAACACCATATATTTT.

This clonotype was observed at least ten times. The CDR3 DNA sequence: TGCGCCAGCAGCTTGACCGGTGACACTGAAGCTTTCTTT. Its protein is CASSLTGDTEAFF. The V call is TRBV5-1, the J call TRBJ1-1; D gene ambiguous. This CDR3 has 13 amino acids. V lost 1 base and J lost 3, with 7 bases in between. Germline CDR1 is SGHRS and CDR2 is YFSETQ.